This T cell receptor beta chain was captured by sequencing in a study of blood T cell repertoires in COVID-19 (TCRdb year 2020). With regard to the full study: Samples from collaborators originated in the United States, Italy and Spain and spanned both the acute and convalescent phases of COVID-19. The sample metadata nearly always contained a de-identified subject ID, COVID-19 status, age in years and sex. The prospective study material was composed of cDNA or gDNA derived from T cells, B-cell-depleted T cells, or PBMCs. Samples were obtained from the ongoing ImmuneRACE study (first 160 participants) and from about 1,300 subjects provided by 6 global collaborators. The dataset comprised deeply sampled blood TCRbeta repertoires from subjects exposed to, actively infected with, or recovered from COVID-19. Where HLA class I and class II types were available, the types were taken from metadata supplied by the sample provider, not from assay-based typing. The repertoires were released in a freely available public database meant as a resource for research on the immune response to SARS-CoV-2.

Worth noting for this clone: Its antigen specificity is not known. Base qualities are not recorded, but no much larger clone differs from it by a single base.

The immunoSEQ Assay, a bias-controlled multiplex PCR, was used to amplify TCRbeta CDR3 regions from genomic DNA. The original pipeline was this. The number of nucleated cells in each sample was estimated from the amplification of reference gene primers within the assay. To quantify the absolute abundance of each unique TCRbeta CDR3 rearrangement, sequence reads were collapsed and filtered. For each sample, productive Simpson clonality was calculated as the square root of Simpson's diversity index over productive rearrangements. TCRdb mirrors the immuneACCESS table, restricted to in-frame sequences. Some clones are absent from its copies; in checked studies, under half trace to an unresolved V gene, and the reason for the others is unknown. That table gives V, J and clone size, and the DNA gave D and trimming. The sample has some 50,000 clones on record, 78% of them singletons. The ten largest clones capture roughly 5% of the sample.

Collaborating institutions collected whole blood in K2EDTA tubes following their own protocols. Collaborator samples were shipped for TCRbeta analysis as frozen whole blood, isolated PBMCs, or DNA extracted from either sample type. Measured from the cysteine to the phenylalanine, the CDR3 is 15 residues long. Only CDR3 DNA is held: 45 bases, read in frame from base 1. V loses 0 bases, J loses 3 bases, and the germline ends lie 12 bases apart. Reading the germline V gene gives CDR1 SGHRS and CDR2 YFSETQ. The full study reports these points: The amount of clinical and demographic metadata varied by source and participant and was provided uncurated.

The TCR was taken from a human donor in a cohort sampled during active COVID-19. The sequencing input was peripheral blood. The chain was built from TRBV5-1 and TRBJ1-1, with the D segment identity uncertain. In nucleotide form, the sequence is TGCGCCAGCAGCTTGGCACAGCCTAAGGACACTGAAGCTTTCTTT. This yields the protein CASSLAQPKDTEAFF.